What follows are 25 T cell receptor beta chains derived from one specimen sequenced in a study of molecular identifiers for immune sequencing clone quantification. Each CDR3 protein is one row after TCRdb ran MiXCR on the PCR reads. In the table there are roughly 300,000 distinct CDR3 sequences, roughly a quarter of which are singletons. Material: naive CD8+ T cells from blood, with Jurkat cell RNA spiked in. Stated subset: FACS-sorted CD8+CD4-CCR7+CD45RA+ naive T cells. These receptor sequences come from a human donor in good health. Some libraries in this study had Jurkat cell RNA spiked in.

Details on this clonotype: Germline is not matched at one junction end, which may reflect a read error. The chain is built from TRBV27 and TRBJ2-7; D may be TRBD1 (7 bases). This CDR3 region has 14 residues. The germline gives CDR1 MNHEY, CDR2 SMNVEV (reference sequence). DNA of the CDR3: TGTGCCCGCAGTTTAGGAGGGGGCCCCTACGAGCAGTACTTC. Amino acid sequence: CARSLGGGPYEQYF.

The J gene is TRBJ1-6, the V gene TRBV7-9, with no clear D. The CDR3 loop spans 15 amino acids. Trimming took 4 bases from V and 5 from J, leaving 12 bases between them. Germline CDR1 SEHNR, CDR2 FQNEAQ (reference sequence). The CDR3: CASSSEAQNNSPLHF. CDR3 DNA: TGTGCCAGCAGCTCAGAGGCCCAGAATAATTCACCCCTCCACTTT.

As for this clonotype: A much bigger clone sits one base away, suggesting this may be a read error. V usage is TRBV20-1 and J usage is TRBJ1-5; tentative D call: TRBD1 (6 bases). CDR1 and CDR2 from the germline V gene are DFQATT and SNEGSKA (reference sequence). The V end lost 3 bases, the J end lost 3 bases, and 15 bases lay between the germline ends. The CDR3 totals 15 residues. This chain's CDR3 is CSARFLRGVNQPQHF. CDR3 nucleotides: TGCAGTGCTAGGTTTCTAAGGGGGGTCAATCAGCCCCAGCATTTT.

This clonotype was detected many times. The rearrangement links TRBV5-1 to TRBJ2-7; 11 bases are a match to TRBD2. Germline V gene data show CDR1 as SGHRS and CDR2 as YFSETQ. Losses at the gene ends were 2 bases for V and 2 bases for J; bases not matched to a gene: 6. This CDR3 comprises 16 residues. The CDR3 DNA reads TGCGCCAGCAGCTTACATAGCGGGAGGGGGGCCTACGAGCAGTACTTC. This codes for CASSLHSGRGAYEQYF. Full variable domain (missing parts from reference TRBV5-1 and TRBJ2-7): KAGVTQTPRYLIKTRGQQVTLSCSPISGHRSVSWYQQTPGQGLQFLFEYFSETQRNKGNFPGRFSGRQFSNSRSEMNVSTLELGDSALYLCASSLHSGRGAYEQYFGPGTRLTVT.

In its sample, this clonotype was seen a few times. V and J are TRBV28 and TRBJ2-7; perhaps TRBD1 as D (6 bases). This CDR3 region has 11 residues. With 5 bases removed from V and 7 bases from J, the gap between germline ends came to 9 bases. The germline V gene has CDR1 MDHEN and CDR2 SYDVKM. Here the CDR3 DNA reads TGTGCCAGCAGTCAGGGGTGGGAGCAGTACTTC. Encoded protein: CASSQGWEQYF.

The chain is built from TRBV19 and TRBJ1-1; possibly TRBD1 for D (6 bases). From germline, CDR1 is LNHDA and CDR2 SQIVND (reference sequence). The CDR3 runs 15 residues. With 3 bases removed from V and 7 bases from J, the gap between germline ends came to 18 bases. Written as DNA, the CDR3 is TGTGCCAGTAGTATCTTACCGGGGGGCATCAATGAAGCTTTCTTT. Translated: CASSILPGGINEAFF. The variable domain in full, with the rest retrieved from reference TRBV19 and TRBJ1-1, is DGGITQSPKYLFRKEGQNVTLSCEQNLNHDAMYWYRQDPGQGLRLIYYSQIVNDFQKGDIAEGYSVSREKKESFPLTVTSAQKNPTAFYLCASSILPGGINEAFFGQGTRLTVV.

This clonotype occurred many times. The chain employs TRBV4-3 and TRBJ2-7, with TRBD2 identical over 12 bases. The CDR3 runs 15 residues. V lost 4 bases and J lost 3; bases outside the gene matches: 4. The germline CDR1 and CDR2 sequences are LGHNA and YSLEER. The DNA for the CDR3 is TGCGCCAGCAGCCGCAGACTAGCGGGGGACTACGAGCAGTACTTC. It is translated as CASSRRLAGDYEQYF.

The table lists this clonotype with many counts. This chain joins TRBV4-3 and TRBJ2-1, with D perhaps matching TRBD1 (6 bases). The CDR3 extends over 16 amino acids. Germline-derived CDR1 and CDR2 are LGHNA and YSLEER. V was clipped by 0 bases and J by 4 bases, with 13 bases between them. The CDR3 region is CASSQDMGALYNEQFF. CDR3 coding DNA: TGCGCCAGCAGCCAAGATATGGGGGCCCTTTACAATGAGCAGTTCTTC.

This clonotype has a count of ten or more. This sequence joins TRBV28 and TRBJ2-3, with TRBD1 matching 8 bases. V lost 4 bases and J lost 5; bases outside the gene matches: 5. Germline V lookup: CDR1 MDHEN, CDR2 SYDVKM. The CDR3 length is 14 residues. The CDR3 reads CASSSGQGGDTQYF. Written as DNA, the CDR3 is TGTGCCAGCAGTTCCGGACAGGGCGGAGATACGCAGTATTTT.

Of note for this clonotype: This clone may be a read error of a much larger clone one base away. This chain links TRBV7-9 with TRBJ2-7; tentative D call: TRBD1 (6 bases). From germline, CDR1 is SEHNR and CDR2 FQNEAQ (reference sequence). The CDR3 spans 12 residues. The CDR3 bases are TGTCCCAGCAGGGACACCCGTCGCGAGCAGTACTTC. Protein: CPSRDTRREQYF.

Regarding this clonotype: This may stem from a read error, because a much larger clone lies one nucleotide away. The chain links TRBV5-1 to TRBJ2-7; D gene unclear. The length of the CDR3 is 11 residues. Germline assignment: CDR1 SGHRS and CDR2 YFSETQ. The CDR3 loop is CASSLGAFQNF. CDR3 sequence (DNA): TGCGCCAGCAGCTTGGGGGCGTTCCAGAACTTC.

This clonotype showed up just a few times. The chain carries TRBV19 and TRBJ2-3; D gene unclear. V lost 5 bases, J lost 3 bases, and 21 bases lay in between. The CDR3 extends over 17 amino acids. Germline-derived CDR1 and CDR2 are LNHDA and SQIVND (reference sequence). The CDR3 loop reads CASSPRPASSLTDTQYF. CDR3 bases: TGTGCCAGTAGTCCTAGGCCGGCAAGCTCACTAACAGATACGCAGTATTTT.

This clonotype was observed at least ten times. V gene TRBV5-6 combines with J gene TRBJ2-3; maybe TRBD2 (6 bases). Trimming removed 3 bases at V and 4 bases at J, with 18 bases between. CDR3 length equals 16 residues. Germline V gives CDR1 SGHDT, CDR2 YYEEEE. CDR3 amino acids: CASSSPTGVDPDTQYF. The CDR3 DNA is TGTGCCAGCAGCTCACCCACGGGGGTTGACCCAGATACGCAGTATTTT.

The DNA for the CDR3 is TGTGCCAGCAGTTTGTCGCGGTATTGGGAGCAGTTCTTC. Translating gives CASSLSRYWEQFF. The chain joins TRBV6-6 to TRBJ2-1; D gene uncertain. This CDR3 comprises 13 residues. Germline loops: CDR1 MNHNY, CDR2 SVGAGI (reference sequence). The V gene lost 4 bases and the J gene lost 10 bases, with 14 bases spanning the gap.

This clonotype was detected only a few times. The CDR3, as DNA: TGTGCCAGCAGTCCGACTAGAGATGAGCAGTTCTTC. As protein: CASSPTRDEQFF. The chain joins TRBV12-3 or TRBV12-4 to TRBJ2-1; the D gene is possibly TRBD2 (6 bases). Trimming shortened V by 5 bases and J by 8 bases, and 10 bases separated the two germline ends. The CDR3 extends over 12 amino acids.

In regard to this clonotype: This may arise from a read error, as a much more abundant clone is one base away. J is TRBJ2-3 and V is TRBV11-2; perhaps TRBD2 as D (5 bases). The germline V and J ends were trimmed by 1 base and 1 base, with 9 bases remaining between them. Germline V lookup: CDR1 SGHAT, CDR2 FQNNGV. The CDR3 spans 15 residues. CDR3 in DNA: TGTGCCAGCAGCTTAGGTTACGGGGGCACAGATACGCAGTATTTT. As protein: CASSLGYGGTDTQYF. Full variable domain (rest looked up from reference TRBV11-2 and TRBJ2-3): EAGVAQSPRYKIIEKRQSVAFWCNPISGHATLYWYQQILGQGPKLLIQFQNNGVVDDSQLPKDRFSAERLKGVDSTLKIQPAKLEDSAVYLCASSLGYGGTDTQYFGPGTRLTVL.

This clonotype has ten or more counts. The chain has TRBV5-4 and TRBJ2-7; D could derive from TRBD1 or TRBD2 (5 bases each). V was cut by 4 bases and J by 6 bases, with 8 bases left in between. CDR3 length: 11 residues. From germline, CDR1 is SGHNT and CDR2 YYREEE (reference sequence). Written as DNA, the CDR3 is TGTGCCAGCAGCGAGGGGACCGAGCAGTACTTC. It specifies CASSEGTEQYF.

In this sample, this clonotype turned up a few times. The chain employs TRBV4-1 and TRBJ2-3; 8 bases line up with TRBD1. Per the germline V gene, CDR1 is MGHRA and CDR2 is YSYEKL. V was clipped by 1 base and J by 4 bases; unmatched bases: 7. The CDR3 length is 16 residues. In DNA form, the CDR3 reads TGCGCCAGCAGCCAAGGTAGCAGGGGGCTCTCAGATACGCAGTATTTT. Its translation is CASSQGSRGLSDTQYF.

This clonotype was picked up many times. The chain carries TRBV9 and TRBJ1-3, with D maybe TRBD1 (6 bases). V lost 4 bases and J lost 1, with 12 bases in between. This CDR3 is built from 15 residues. CDR1 is SGDLS and CDR2 is YYNGEE in the germline V gene. CDR3 sequence: CASSQIQGSGNTIYF. The CDR3 DNA sequence: TGTGCCAGCAGCCAAATCCAGGGGTCTGGAAACACCATATATTTT.

With regard to this clonotype: Just one base apart from a much larger clone, this may be a read error. The chain joins TRBV7-8 to TRBJ1-1, with D possibly matching TRBD1 (5 bases). This CDR3 contains 15 residues. Germline CDR1 is SGHVS and CDR2 is FQNEAQ. The CDR3 region is CAGSLKSQGHTEAFF. The DNA of the CDR3 is TGTGCCGGCAGCTTAAAAAGTCAGGGCCACACTGAAGCTTTCTTT. Looking up the rest from reference TRBV7-8 and TRBJ1-1 gives the full variable domain: GAGVSQSPRYKVAKRGQDVALRCDPISGHVSLFWYQQALGQGPEFLTYFQNEAQLDKSGLPSDRFFAERPEGSVSTLKIQRTQQEDSAVYLCAGSLKSQGHTEAFFGQGTRLTVV.

As concerns this clonotype: Here the CDR3 omits its conserved ending phenylalanine or tryptophan, so a read error is the likely source. V is TRBV7-2 and J is TRBJ1-2; D is unresolved. V was pared by 5 bases and J by 3 bases, with 16 bases between. CDR3 size: 15 residues. Germline CDR1 SGHTA, CDR2 FQGNSA. DNA of the CDR3: TGTGCCAGCAGCGAGGGAGCAGTCGTTTACTATGGCTACACCCTC. It specifies CASSEGAVVYYGYTL.

This clonotype appeared a few times. The rearrangement links TRBV24-1 to TRBJ2-5; D is ambiguous. The germline V gene encodes CDR1 KGHDR and CDR2 SFDVKD. V dropped 0 bases and J dropped 10 bases, with 8 bases sitting between them. The CDR3 has 12 amino acids. The CDR3 sequence: CATSDLRVFQYF. CDR3 sequence (DNA): TGTGCCACCAGTGATTTGCGGGTTTTCCAGTACTTC.

In this sample, this clonotype turned up a few times. The genes are TRBV19 and TRBJ1-5; TRBD1 aligns across 9 bases. Trimming cost V 5 bases and J 5 bases; bases outside gene matches: 4. CDR3 length: 14 amino acids. CDR1 and CDR2 from the germline V gene are LNHDA and SQIVND (reference sequence). CDR3 nucleotide sequence: TGTGCCAGTAGTCCCTGGACAGGGGATCAGCCCCAGCATTTT. Residues: CASSPWTGDQPQHF.

This clonotype was seen repeatedly, ten times or more. The CDR3: CASSQVRSPGTEAFF. Here the CDR3 DNA reads TGTGCCAGCAGCCAGGTCAGGTCCCCAGGGACTGAAGCTTTCTTT. V usage is TRBV14 and J usage is TRBJ1-1; D is perhaps TRBD1 (5 bases). Germline lookup yields CDR1 SGHDN and CDR2 FVKESK. V was shortened by 3 bases and J by 5 bases, with 16 bases between the two germline ends. The CDR3 sequence is 15 residues long.

Concerning this clonotype itself: The CDR3 does not end in the conserved phenylalanine or tryptophan, so this is likely a read error. The DNA is omitted, as the CDR3 cannot be located on it reliably, and the CDR3 follows TCRdb's listing. This sequence joins TRBV7-8 and TRBJ2-1; no DNA check was done on the table's D call, TRBD2. Germline lookup yields CDR1 SGHVS and CDR2 FQNEAQ. The CDR3 spans 13 residues, counting both ends. CDR3 residues: CASSLEGPWGPVL.